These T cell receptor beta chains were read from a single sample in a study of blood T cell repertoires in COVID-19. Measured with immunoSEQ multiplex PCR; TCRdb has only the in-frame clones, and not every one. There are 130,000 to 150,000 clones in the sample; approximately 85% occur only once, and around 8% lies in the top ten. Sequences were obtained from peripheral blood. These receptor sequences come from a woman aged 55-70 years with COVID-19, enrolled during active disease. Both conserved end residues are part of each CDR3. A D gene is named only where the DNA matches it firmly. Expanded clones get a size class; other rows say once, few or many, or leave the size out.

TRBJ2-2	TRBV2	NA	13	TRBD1	TGTGCCAGCGGGACAGGGGTGACCGGGGAGCTGTTTTTT	CASGTGVTGELFF
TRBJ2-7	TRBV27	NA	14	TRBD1	TGTGCCAGCACTCCTGGGGGACAGGGCTACGAGCAGTACTTC	CASTPGGQGYEQYF
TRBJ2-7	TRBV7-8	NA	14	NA	TGTGCCAGCAGCTTCGGCGGACAGAACTACGAGCAGTACTTC	CASSFGGQNYEQYF
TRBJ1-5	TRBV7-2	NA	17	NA	TGTGCCAGCAGCTTAGATTTAGGGGTCGGCGGCAATCAGCCCCAGCATTTT	CASSLDLGVGGNQPQHF
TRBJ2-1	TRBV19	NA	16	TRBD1	TGTGCCAGTACGTCTCCGCCCGGACAGGGAAAGGTCGTCCTGTTCTTC	CASTSPPGQGKVVLFF
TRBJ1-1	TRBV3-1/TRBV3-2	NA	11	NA	TGTGCCAGCAGCCTCCTATCAGAAGCTTTCTTT	CASSLLSEAFF
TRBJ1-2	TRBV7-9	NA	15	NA	TGTGCCAGCAGCTTAGGAAGTTCGGGGTCCTATGGCTACACCTTC	CASSLGSSGSYGYTF
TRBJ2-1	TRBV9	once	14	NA	TGTGCCAGCAGCCCCTCTCCTGGACTGCATGAGCAGTTCTTC	CASSPSPGLHEQFF
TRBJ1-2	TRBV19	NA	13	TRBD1	TGTGCCAGTAGTACCGGGACAGCTTATGGCTACACCTTC	CASSTGTAYGYTF
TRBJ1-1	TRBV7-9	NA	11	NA	TGTGCCAGCAGCCGGGGGAGCGCAGCTTTCTTT	CASSRGSAAFF
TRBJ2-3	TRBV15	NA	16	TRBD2	TGTGCCACCAGCAGAGTTCTAGCGGGGTACACAGATACGCAGTATTTT	CATSRVLAGYTDTQYF
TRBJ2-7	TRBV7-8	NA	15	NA	TGTGCCAGCAGCTTAGTTTGGACAGTCTCCTACGAGCAGTACTTC	CASSLVWTVSYEQYF
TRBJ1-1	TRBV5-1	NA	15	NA	TGCGCCAGCAGCTTGGGTACAGCAGTGAACACTGAAGCTTTCTTT	CASSLGTAVNTEAFF
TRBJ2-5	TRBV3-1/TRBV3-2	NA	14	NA	TGTGCCAGCAGCCAAACGAGAGGGTGGGAGACCCAGTACTTC	CASSQTRGWETQYF
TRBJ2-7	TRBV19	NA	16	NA	TGTGCCAGTAGCTACCTCGGCGGGGCCCTACCGGGGGAGCAGTACTTC	CASSYLGGALPGEQYF
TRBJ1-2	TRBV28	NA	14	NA	TGTGCCAGCATCCAGTCTGCGGGTGATTATGGCTACACCTTC	CASIQSAGDYGYTF
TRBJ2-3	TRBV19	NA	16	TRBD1	TGTGCCAGTAGTTTCTCTCGGGACAGGGGAGGAGATACGCAGTATTTT	CASSFSRDRGGDTQYF
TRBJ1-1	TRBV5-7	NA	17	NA	TGTGCCCAGGGGCGTCCCCCCCCACATGTACTGAACACTGAAGCTTTCTTT	CAQGRPPPHVLNTEAFF
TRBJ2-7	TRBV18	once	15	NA	TGTGCCAGCTCACCCAGCGTAGACGCCTCCTACGAGCAGTACTTC	CASSPSVDASYEQYF
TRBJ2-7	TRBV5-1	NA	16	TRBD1	TGCGCCAGCAGCTCGACCTGGGACAGTTGGTACGACGAGCAGTACTTC	CASSSTWDSWYDEQYF
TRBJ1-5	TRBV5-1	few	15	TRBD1	TGCGCCAGCAGCTCCGGGACAGGGATCGATCAGCCCCAGCATTTT	CASSSGTGIDQPQHF
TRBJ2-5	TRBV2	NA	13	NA	TGTGCCAGCAGTGTGTACGGTTGCGAGACCCAGTACTTC	CASSVYGCETQYF
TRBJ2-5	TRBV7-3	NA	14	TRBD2	TGTGCCAGCAGCTTAAATGGGGAGGGAGAGACCCAGTACTTC	CASSLNGEGETQYF
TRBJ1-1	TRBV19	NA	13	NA	TGTGCCAGTACTAAAACAGGAAGGACTGAAGCTTTCTTT	CASTKTGRTEAFF
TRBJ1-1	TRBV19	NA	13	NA	TGTGCCAGTAGTATAGCTCTGAACACTGAAGCTTTCTTT	CASSIALNTEAFF
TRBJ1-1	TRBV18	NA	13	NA	TGTGCCAGCTCACCAGGAGGGCGAGCTGAAGCTTTCTTT	CASSPGGRAEAFF
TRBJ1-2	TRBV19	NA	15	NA	TGTGCCAGTACCCCCACAGGGACCGCTAACTATGGCTACACCTTC	CASTPTGTANYGYTF
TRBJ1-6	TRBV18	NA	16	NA	TGTGCCAGCTCACAATTCCAGGGTCGAGATAATTCACCCCTCCACTTT	CASSQFQGRDNSPLHF
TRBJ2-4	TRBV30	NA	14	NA	TGTGCCTGGGACACAGGGATAGCCAAAAACATTCAGTACTTC	CAWDTGIAKNIQYF
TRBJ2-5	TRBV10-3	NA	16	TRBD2	TGTGCCATCAGTGATCAGGGACTAGGAAGGTATGAGACCCAGTACTTC	CAISDQGLGRYETQYF
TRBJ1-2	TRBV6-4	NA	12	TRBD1	TGTGCCAGCAGTGACACGACAGGGTTCTACACCTTC	CASSDTTGFYTF
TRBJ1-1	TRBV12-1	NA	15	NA	TGTGCCAGCAGCGGTAGGGGCCAGAAGAACACTGAAGCTTTCTTT	CASSGRGQKNTEAFF
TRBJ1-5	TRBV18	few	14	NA	TGTGCCAGCTCACCTAACAGGGAGAGTCAGCCCCAGCATTTT	CASSPNRESQPQHF
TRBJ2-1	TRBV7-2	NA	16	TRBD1	TGTGCCAGCAGCGCCCGGACAGGGGCTTCCTACAATGAGCAGTTCTTC	CASSARTGASYNEQFF
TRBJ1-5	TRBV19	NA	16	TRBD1	TGTGCCAGTAGTATAGCCAAGGGACAGAGAAATCAGCCCCAGCATTTT	CASSIAKGQRNQPQHF
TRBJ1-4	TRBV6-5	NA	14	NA	TGTGCCAGCAGTCTCCAGGGCCGGTATGAAAAACTGTTTTTT	CASSLQGRYEKLFF
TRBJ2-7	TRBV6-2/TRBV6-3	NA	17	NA	TGTGCCAGCAGCACACCCCTGAAGGGGGAGAGCTCCTACGAGCAGTACTTC	CASSTPLKGESSYEQYF
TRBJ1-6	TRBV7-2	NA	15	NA	TGTGCCAGCAGCTTAGTGGGCCCACCGGATTCACCCCTCCACTTT	CASSLVGPPDSPLHF
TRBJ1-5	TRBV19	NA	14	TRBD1	TGTGCCACTACAGGGACAGGGGGCGGTCAGCCCCAGCATTTT	CATTGTGGGQPQHF
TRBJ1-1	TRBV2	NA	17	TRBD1	TGTGCCAGCAGTCCCTCGATCGGAACAGGGGGTCAGACTGAAGCTTTCTTT	CASSPSIGTGGQTEAFF
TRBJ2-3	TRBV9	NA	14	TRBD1	TGTGCCAGCAGCGTACGGGACAGTTTTGATACGCAGTATTTT	CASSVRDSFDTQYF
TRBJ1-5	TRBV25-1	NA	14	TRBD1	TGTGCCAGCAGTCAAGGACAGGACAATCAGCCCCAGCATTTT	CASSQGQDNQPQHF
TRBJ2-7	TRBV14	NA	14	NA	TGTGCCAGCAGCCCGACAGGGCGGGACTACGAGCAGTACTTC	CASSPTGRDYEQYF
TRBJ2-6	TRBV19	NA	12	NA	TGTGCCACAATCTCTGGGGCCAACGTCCTGACTTTC	CATISGANVLTF
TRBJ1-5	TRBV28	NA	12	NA	TGTGCCAGCAGAGGGGGGGATCAGCCCCAGCATTTT	CASRGGDQPQHF
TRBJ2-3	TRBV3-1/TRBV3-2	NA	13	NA	TGTGCCAGCAGCACCCGACTCGAAGATACGCAGTATTTT	CASSTRLEDTQYF
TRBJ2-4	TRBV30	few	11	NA	TGTGCCTGGAGTGTACAAGTAACCCAGTACTTC	CAWSVQVTQYF
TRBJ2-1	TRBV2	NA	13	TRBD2	TGTGCCAGCAGTACAAGCGGGGGGAATGAGCAGTTCTTC	CASSTSGGNEQFF
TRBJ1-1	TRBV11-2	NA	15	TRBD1	TGTGCCAGCAGCCCAGGGACAGTTATGAACACTGAAGCTTTCTTT	CASSPGTVMNTEAFF
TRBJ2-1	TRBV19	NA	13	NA	TGTGCCAGTAGTATAACAGGCTACAATGAGCAGTTCTTC	CASSITGYNEQFF
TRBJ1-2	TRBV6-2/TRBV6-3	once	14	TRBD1	TGTGCCAGCAGTTACAAGGGACAGATCTATGGCTACACCTTC	CASSYKGQIYGYTF
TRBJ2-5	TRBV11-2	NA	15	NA	TGTGCCAGCAGCACAGGACAGCCATCGAAAGAGACCCAGTACTTC	CASSTGQPSKETQYF
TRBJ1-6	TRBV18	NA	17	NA	TGTGCCAGCTCACCAACACCCCGGAGCTCCTATAATTCACCCCTCCACTTT	CASSPTPRSSYNSPLHF
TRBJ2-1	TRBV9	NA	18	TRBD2	TGTGCCAGCAGCGTAGAACTAGCGGGGGGATACGGAAACAATGAGCAGTTCTTC	CASSVELAGGYGNNEQFF
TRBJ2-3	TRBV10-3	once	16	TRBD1	TGTGCCATCAGTGAGTCCGCAGGGGGCAGCGCAGATACGCAGTATTTT	CAISESAGGSADTQYF
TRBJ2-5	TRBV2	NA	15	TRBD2	TGTGCCAGCAGTGAAAACGGGGGGTTCCAAGAGACCCAGTACTTC	CASSENGGFQETQYF
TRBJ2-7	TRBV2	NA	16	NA	TGTGCCAGCAGTGTATTTCGGTCAGGGTCCACCTACGAGCAGTACTTC	CASSVFRSGSTYEQYF
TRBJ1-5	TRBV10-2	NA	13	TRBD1	TGCGCCAGCAGTGAAAGGGGGCCCCAGCCCCAGCATTTT	CASSERGPQPQHF
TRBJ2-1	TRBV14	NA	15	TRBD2	TGTGCCAGCAGCCAAGTAGCGGGGGGACTAAATGAGCAGTTCTTC	CASSQVAGGLNEQFF